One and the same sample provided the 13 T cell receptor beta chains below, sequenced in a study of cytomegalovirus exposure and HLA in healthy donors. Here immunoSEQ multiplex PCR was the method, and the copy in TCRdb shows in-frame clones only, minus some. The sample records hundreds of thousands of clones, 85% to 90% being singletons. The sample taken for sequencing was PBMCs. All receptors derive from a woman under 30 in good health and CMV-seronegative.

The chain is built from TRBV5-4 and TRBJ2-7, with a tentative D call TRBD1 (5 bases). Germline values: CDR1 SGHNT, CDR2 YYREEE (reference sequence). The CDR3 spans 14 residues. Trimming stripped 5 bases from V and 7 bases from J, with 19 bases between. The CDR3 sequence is CASSGPGNLEEQYF. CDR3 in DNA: TGTGCCAGCAGTGGACCAGGGAACCTCGAAGAGCAGTACTTC.

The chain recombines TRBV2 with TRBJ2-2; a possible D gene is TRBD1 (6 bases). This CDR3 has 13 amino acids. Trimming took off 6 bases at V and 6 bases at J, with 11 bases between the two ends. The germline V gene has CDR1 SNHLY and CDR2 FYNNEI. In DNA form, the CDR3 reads TGTGCCAGCAGCAAAACAGGGTCCGGGGAGCTGTTTTTT. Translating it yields CASSKTGSGELFF.

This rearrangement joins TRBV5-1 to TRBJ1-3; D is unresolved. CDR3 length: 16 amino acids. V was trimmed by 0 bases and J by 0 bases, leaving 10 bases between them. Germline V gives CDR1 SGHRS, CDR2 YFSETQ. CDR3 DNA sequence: TGCGCCAGCAGCTTGGTCGACTTTAGCTCTGGAAACACCATATATTTT. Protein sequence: CASSLVDFSSGNTIYF.

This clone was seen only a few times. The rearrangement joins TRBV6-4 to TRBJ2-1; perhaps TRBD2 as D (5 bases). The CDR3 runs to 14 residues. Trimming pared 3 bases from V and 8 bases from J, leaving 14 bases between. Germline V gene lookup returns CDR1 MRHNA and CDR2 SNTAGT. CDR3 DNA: TGTGCCAGCAGTGAAAGTGGGGAGCGGTATGAGCAGTTCTTC. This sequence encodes CASSESGERYEQFF.

This CDR3 reads CASNRAGGSYNEQFF. The CDR3 DNA sequence: TGCGCCAGCAATAGAGCGGGGGGCTCCTACAATGAGCAGTTCTTC. The chain combines TRBV5-1 with TRBJ2-1; TRBD2 matches at 9 bases. Germline trimming cut 6 bases from V and 0 bases from J; bases unmatched to any gene: 4. CDR1 is SGHRS and CDR2 is YFSETQ in the germline V gene. This CDR3 comprises 15 residues. Full variable domain (rest looked up from reference TRBV5-1 and TRBJ2-1): KAGVTQTPRYLIKTRGQQVTLSCSPISGHRSVSWYQQTPGQGLQFLFEYFSETQRNKGNFPGRFSGRQFSNSRSEMNVSTLELGDSALYLCASNRAGGSYNEQFFGPGTRLTVL.

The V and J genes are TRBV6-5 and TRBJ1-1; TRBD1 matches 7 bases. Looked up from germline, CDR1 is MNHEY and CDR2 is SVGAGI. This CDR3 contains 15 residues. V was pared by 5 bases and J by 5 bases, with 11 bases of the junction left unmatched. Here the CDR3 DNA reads TGTGCCAGCAGTCGCCGCCAGGGGGTCGGGACTGAAGCTTTCTTT. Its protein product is CASSRRQGVGTEAFF.

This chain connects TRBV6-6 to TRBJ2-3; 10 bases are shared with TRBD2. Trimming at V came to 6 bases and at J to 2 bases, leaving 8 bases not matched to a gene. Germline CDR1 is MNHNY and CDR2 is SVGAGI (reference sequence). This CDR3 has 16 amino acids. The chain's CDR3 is CASRRTSGGITDTQYF. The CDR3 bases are TGTGCCAGCAGGCGGACTAGCGGAGGCATCACAGATACGCAGTATTTT.

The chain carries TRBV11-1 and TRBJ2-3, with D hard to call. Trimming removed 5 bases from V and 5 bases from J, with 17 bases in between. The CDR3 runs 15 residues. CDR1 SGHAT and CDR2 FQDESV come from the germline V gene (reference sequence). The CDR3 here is CASSQHLAAKDTQYF. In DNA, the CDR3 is TGTGCCAGCAGCCAACACTTAGCCGCGAAAGATACGCAGTATTTT.

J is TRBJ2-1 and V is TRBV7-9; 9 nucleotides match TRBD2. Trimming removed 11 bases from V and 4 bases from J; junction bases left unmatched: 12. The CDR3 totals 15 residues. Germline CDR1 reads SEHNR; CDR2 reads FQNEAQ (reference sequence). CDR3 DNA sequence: TGTGCCGTCCTCACTGGGGCGGGAGGGTACAATGAGCAGTTCTTC. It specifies CAVLTGAGGYNEQFF.

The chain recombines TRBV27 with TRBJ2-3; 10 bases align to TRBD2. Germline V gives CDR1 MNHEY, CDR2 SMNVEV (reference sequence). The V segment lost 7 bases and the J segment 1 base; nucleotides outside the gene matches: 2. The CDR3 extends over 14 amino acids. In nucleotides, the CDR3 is TGTGCCAGCACTCTAGCGGGGGGCACAGATACGCAGTATTTT. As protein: CASTLAGGTDTQYF.

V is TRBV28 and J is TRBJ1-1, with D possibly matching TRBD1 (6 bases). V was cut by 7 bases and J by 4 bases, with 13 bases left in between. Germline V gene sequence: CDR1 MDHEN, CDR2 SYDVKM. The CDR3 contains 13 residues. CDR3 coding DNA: TGTGCCAGCACTTCTACAGGGTTCACTGAAGCTTTCTTT. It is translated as CASTSTGFTEAFF. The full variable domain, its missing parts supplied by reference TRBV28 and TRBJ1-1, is DVKVTQSSRYLVKRTGEKVFLECVQDMDHENMFWYRQDPGLGLRLIYFSYDVKMKEKGDIPEGYSVSREKKERFSLILESASTNQTSMYLCASTSTGFTEAFFGQGTRLTVV.

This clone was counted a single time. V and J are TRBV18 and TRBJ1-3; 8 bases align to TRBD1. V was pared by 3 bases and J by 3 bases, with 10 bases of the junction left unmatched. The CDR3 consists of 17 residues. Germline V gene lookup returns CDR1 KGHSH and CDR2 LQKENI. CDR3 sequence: CASSPYVDGTGGNTIYF. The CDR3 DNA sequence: TGTGCCAGCTCACCTTATGTCGACGGGACAGGTGGAAACACCATATATTTT.

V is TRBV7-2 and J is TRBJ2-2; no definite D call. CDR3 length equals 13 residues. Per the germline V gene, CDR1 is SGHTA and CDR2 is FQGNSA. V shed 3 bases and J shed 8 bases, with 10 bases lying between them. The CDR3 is CASSFSSTGELFF. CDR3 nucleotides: TGTGCCAGCAGCTTCTCATCCACAGGGGAGCTGTTTTTT.